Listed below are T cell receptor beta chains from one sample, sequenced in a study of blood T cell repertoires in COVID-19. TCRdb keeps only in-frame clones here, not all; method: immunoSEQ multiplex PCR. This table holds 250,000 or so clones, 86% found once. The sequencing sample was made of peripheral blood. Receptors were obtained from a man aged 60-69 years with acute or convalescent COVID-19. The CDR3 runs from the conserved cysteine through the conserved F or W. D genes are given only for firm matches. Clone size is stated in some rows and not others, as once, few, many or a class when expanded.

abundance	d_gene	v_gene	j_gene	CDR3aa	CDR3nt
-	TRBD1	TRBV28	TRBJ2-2	CASSQGQGGTGELFF	TGTGCCAGCAGTCAGGGACAGGGTGGGACCGGGGAGCTGTTTTTT
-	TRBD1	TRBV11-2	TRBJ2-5	CASSLTGDQGTQYF	TGTGCCAGCAGTTTAACAGGGGACCAGGGGACCCAGTACTTC
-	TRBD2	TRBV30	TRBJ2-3	CAWSETSGYDTQYF	TGTGCCTGGAGTGAGACTAGCGGATACGATACGCAGTATTTT
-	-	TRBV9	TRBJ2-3	CASSVGGFTDTQYF	TGTGCCAGCAGCGTAGGGGGCTTCACAGATACGCAGTATTTT
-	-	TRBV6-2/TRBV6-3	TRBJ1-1	CASSQQSFDVSEAFF	TGTGCCAGCAGTCAACAGAGTTTCGATGTCTCTGAAGCTTTCTTT
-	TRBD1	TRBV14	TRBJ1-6	CASSYLGTGGGSPLHF	TGTGCCAGCAGCTACCTAGGGACAGGGGGCGGATCACCCCTCCACTTT
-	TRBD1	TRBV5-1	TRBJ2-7	CASSHGQGSYEQYF	TGCGCCAGCAGCCACGGACAGGGGTCCTACGAGCAGTACTTC
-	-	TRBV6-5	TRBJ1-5	CASSYSSVGGQPQHF	TGTGCCAGCAGTTACTCCTCCGTCGGGGGTCAGCCCCAGCATTTT
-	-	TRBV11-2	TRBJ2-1	CASSLGGVEQFF	TGTGCCAGCAGCTTAGGGGGCGTTGAGCAGTTCTTC
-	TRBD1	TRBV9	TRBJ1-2	CASGRDSAPPGSGYTF	TGTGCCAGCGGTCGGGACAGCGCGCCCCCCGGATCTGGCTACACCTTC
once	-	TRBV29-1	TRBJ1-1	CSVVRTTANTEAFF	TGCAGCGTTGTCCGAACGACAGCGAACACTGAAGCTTTCTTT
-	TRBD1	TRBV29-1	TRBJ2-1	CSVGGTGYNEQFF	TGCAGCGTCGGCGGGACAGGGTACAATGAGCAGTTCTTC
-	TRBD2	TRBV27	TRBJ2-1	CASSSRARLAPPHNEQFF	TGTGCCAGCAGTTCTCGTGCGCGACTAGCGCCCCCCCACAATGAGCAGTTCTTC
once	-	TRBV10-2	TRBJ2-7	CASSTRGEQYF	TGCGCCAGCAGCACTAGAGGCGAGCAGTACTTC
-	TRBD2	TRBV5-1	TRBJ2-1	CASSGGTSGYNEQFF	TGCGCCAGCAGCGGGGGGACTAGCGGATACAATGAGCAGTTCTTC
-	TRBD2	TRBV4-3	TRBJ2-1	CASSRKIPSSGSMNEQFF	TGCGCCAGCAGCCGCAAAATCCCCTCTAGCGGGAGTATGAATGAGCAGTTCTTC
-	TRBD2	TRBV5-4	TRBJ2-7	CASSLESSGRAAQYF	TGTGCCAGCAGCTTGGAATCTAGCGGGAGGGCCGCGCAGTACTTC
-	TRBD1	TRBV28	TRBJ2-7	CAAGVGQGKAYEQYF	TGTGCCGCGGGGGTGGGACAGGGGAAAGCCTACGAGCAGTACTTC
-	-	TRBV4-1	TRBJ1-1	CASSQIRGTEAFF	TGCGCCAGCAGCCAAATTAGGGGGACTGAAGCTTTCTTT
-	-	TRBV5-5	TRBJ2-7	CASSPTAAYEQYF	TGTGCCAGCAGCCCTACAGCGGCCTACGAGCAGTACTTC
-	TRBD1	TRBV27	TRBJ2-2	CASSILTGVAGELFF	TGTGCCAGCAGTATACTCACAGGGGTGGCCGGGGAGCTGTTTTTT
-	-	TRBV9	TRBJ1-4	CASSAYGHQGEKLFF	TGTGCCAGCAGCGCATATGGGCATCAAGGCGAAAAACTGTTTTTT
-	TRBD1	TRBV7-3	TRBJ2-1	CASSLQGEPYNEQFF	TGTGCCAGCAGCTTACAGGGGGAACCCTACAATGAGCAGTTCTTC
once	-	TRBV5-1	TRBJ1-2	CASSPSGSPPDGYTF	TGCGCCAGCAGCCCTTCCGGGTCACCACCTGACGGCTACACCTTC